Given below is one T cell receptor (beta chain) in context. Its antigen is as yet unknown. The sample is drawn from a study of a mutant IDH1 vaccine in newly diagnosed glioma. CDR1 SGHRS and CDR2 YFSETQ come from the germline V gene. V lost 3 bases and J lost 8; bases outside the gene matches: 5. CDR3 length: 13 amino acids. Time point meaning: week 47, end of study. Vaccination used 300 ug of mutant IDH1 20-mer peptide per dose, with topical imiquimod. Profiling relied on immunoSEQ multiplex PCR, and the TCRdb table lists in-frame clones only, not all of them. Among about 85,000 clones listed, 85% to 90% were seen once.

J is TRBJ1-2 and V is TRBV5-1, with 9 bases aligning to TRBD1. The specimen was PBMCs, collected from a glioma patient whose treatment included an IDH1 peptide vaccine. This clonotype was sampled from a woman between 50 and 59 years old with glioma. The CDR3 sequence: CASSSGQGGGYTF. CDR3 in DNA: TGCGCCAGCAGCTCGGGACAGGGCGGGGGCTACACCTTC.